One and the same sample provided the 16 T cell receptor beta chains below, sequenced in a study of tissue T cells after allogeneic stem cell transplantation. Sequencing was performed with immunoSEQ multiplex PCR; in TCRdb, only in-frame clones are kept and a portion is missing. The profile covers 12,000 or so clones, with around three quarters appearing a single time and 14% taken by the ten largest. The source was tissue from the right colon, collected at autopsy. These receptors were taken from a woman aged 18-50 years with breast cancer.

CDR3 region: CASRPNRGHGYTF. DNA of the CDR3: TGTGCCAGCAGACCCAACAGGGGGCATGGCTACACCTTC. The V call is TRBV6-5, the J call TRBJ1-2, with 9 bases that match TRBD1. This CDR3 comprises 13 residues. Germline V gene data show CDR1 as MNHEY and CDR2 as SVGAGI. V shed 6 bases and J 6 bases; nucleotides not matched to a gene: 5.

CDR3 sequence (DNA): TGTGCCAGCAGTTATCGGGGGAGGACAGATACGCAGTATTTT. Encoded protein: CASSYRGRTDTQYF. This chain uses TRBV6-5 with TRBJ2-3; possible D gene TRBD2, 6 bases. Germline loops: CDR1 MNHEY, CDR2 SVGAGI. This CDR3 is 14 amino acids long. V was trimmed by 3 bases and J by 3 bases, leaving 10 bases between them.

The chain couples TRBV12-5 to TRBJ1-2; D is uncertain. Germline CDR1 reads LGHNT; CDR2 reads FRNRAP. V was trimmed by 0 bases and J by 7 bases, leaving 12 bases between them. The length of the CDR3 is 14 residues. In DNA, the CDR3 is TGTGCTAGTGGTTTGGTACCCAACTCGTTTGGCTACACCTTC. Translated, it gives CASGLVPNSFGYTF.

This clone was counted only a few times. The rearrangement links TRBV7-3 to TRBJ2-3; 11 bases match TRBD1. V lost 5 bases and J lost 4; bases outside the gene matches: 5. The CDR3 loop spans 15 amino acids. Germline loops: CDR1 SGHTA, CDR2 FQGTGA. CDR3 in amino acids: CASSVRTGGADTQYF. CDR3 nucleotide sequence: TGTGCCAGCAGCGTAAGGACAGGGGGCGCAGATACGCAGTATTTT.

The genes are TRBV28 and TRBJ2-7, with D unresolved. CDR1 MDHEN and CDR2 SYDVKM come from the germline V gene. V shed 3 bases and J shed 5 bases, with 20 bases lying between them. This CDR3 is built from 16 residues. DNA for the CDR3: TGTGCCAGCAGTTTTTTTGAGACTCAGTGGGCCAACGAGCAGTACTTC. This translates into CASSFFETQWANEQYF.

The table lists this clone with a count of one. This chain uses TRBV19 with TRBJ2-7; D may be TRBD2 (6 bases). The length of the CDR3 is 17 residues. Between the trimmed V and J ends, which lost 5 bases and 0 bases, there was a span of 20 bases. From germline, CDR1 is LNHDA and CDR2 SQIVND (reference sequence). CDR3 coding DNA: TGTGCCAGTAGTCCACCTTTTGGGCGCGGGAACTCCTACGAGCAGTACTTC. It specifies CASSPPFGRGNSYEQYF.

There are a few counts of this clone. The V call is TRBV6-5, the J call TRBJ1-1; a possible D gene is TRBD1 (6 bases). This CDR3 contains 14 residues. Germline V gene sequence: CDR1 MNHEY, CDR2 SVGAGI. With 8 bases removed from V and 3 bases from J, the gap between germline ends came to 16 bases. This CDR3 reads CASSKQGRDTEAFF. As DNA, the CDR3 is TGTGCCAGCTCCAAACAGGGTCGGGACACTGAAGCTTTCTTT.

The V gene is TRBV18, the J gene TRBJ1-2; D is perhaps TRBD1 (5 bases). The CDR3 has 14 amino acids. V was clipped by 5 bases and J by 0 bases, with 10 bases between them. Per the germline V gene, CDR1 is KGHSH and CDR2 is LQKENI. The CDR3 DNA reads TGTGCCAGCTCAGCTTCGACAGCTAACTATGGCTACACCTTC. Its translation is CASSASTANYGYTF. Using reference TRBV18 and TRBJ1-2 for the parts outside the CDR3, the full variable domain is NAGVMQNPRHLVRRRGQEARLRCSPMKGHSHVYWYRQLPEEGLKFMVYLQKENIIDESGMPKERFSAEFPKEGPSILRIQQVVRGDSAAYFCASSASTANYGYTFGSGTRLTVV.

The chain employs TRBV9 and TRBJ1-4; D call uncertain. Trimming stripped 1 base from V and 7 bases from J, with 11 bases between. Per the germline V gene, CDR1 is SGDLS and CDR2 is YYNGEE. The CDR3 spans 14 residues. The CDR3 reads CASSVNGEAEKLFF. The CDR3 coding sequence is TGTGCCAGCAGCGTAAACGGGGAGGCTGAAAAACTGTTTTTT.

V usage is TRBV2 and J usage is TRBJ1-5; 8 nucleotides agree with TRBD1. The CDR3 has 16 residues. The junction had 5 bases not matched to a gene; V was cut back by 2 bases and J by 2 bases. Germline V gene sequence: CDR1 SNHLY, CDR2 FYNNEI. CDR3 bases: TGTGCCAGCAGTGAACGAACAGGGGGAGGCAATCAGCCCCAGCATTTT. Protein product: CASSERTGGGNQPQHF.

The rearrangement links TRBV5-6 to TRBJ2-1; D might be TRBD1 (6 bases). Germline loops: CDR1 SGHDT, CDR2 YYEEEE. The CDR3 spans 16 residues. The germline V and J ends were trimmed by 4 bases and 8 bases, with 22 bases remaining between them. CDR3 region: CASSPERDRRLDEQFF. Here the CDR3 DNA reads TGTGCCAGCAGCCCTGAACGTGACAGGAGGCTGGATGAGCAGTTCTTC.

The chain employs TRBV29-1 and TRBJ1-4; 8 positions match TRBD1. Germline CDR1 and CDR2: SQVTM and ANQGSEA. This CDR3 region has 13 residues. J lost 5 bases, V lost 7 bases, and 6 bases had no gene match. Here the CDR3 DNA reads TGCAGCGGCGGACAGGGCGGAAATGAAAAACTGTTTTTT. Encoded protein: CSGGQGGNEKLFF.

The rearrangement joins TRBV18 to TRBJ2-2; 7 bases map to TRBD2. With V trimmed by 6 bases and J by 2 bases, 9 bases remained unmatched. Germline V CDR1 and CDR2: KGHSH, LQKENI. The CDR3 is made up of 16 amino acids. The CDR3 nucleotides read TGTGCCAGCTCCTCCTCTAGCGGAGAAAACACCGGGGAGCTGTTTTTT. Encoded protein: CASSSSSGENTGELFF.

By proportion, this clone is large. V gene TRBV3-1 (or the pseudogene TRBV3-2) combines with J gene TRBJ1-2; no reliable D call. The CDR3 loop spans 15 amino acids. Germline V lookup: CDR1 LGHDT, CDR2 YNNKEL (reference sequence). V was cut by 3 bases and J by 8 bases, with 19 bases left in between. The CDR3, as DNA: TGTGCCAGCAGCCAGGAAGAGGAGGAGGGCTTAGGCTACACCTTC. Protein sequence: CASSQEEEEGLGYTF.

As to this clone: Sequence at one end of the junction differs from germline and may be a read error. The chain is built from TRBV6-2 or TRBV6-3 and TRBJ1-2; TRBD1 aligns across 10 bases. CDR3 size: 19 residues. Germline CDR1 MNHEY, CDR2 SVGEGT. In nucleotides, the CDR3 is TGTGCCAGCAGTTACTCGATTCGGTCGACAGGGGGCGCTAACCATGGCTACACCTTC. Translating gives CASSYSIRSTGGANHGYTF.

The gene calls are TRBV4-2 and TRBJ2-7; possibly TRBD2 for D (5 bases). Germline V gives CDR1 LGHNA, CDR2 YNFKEQ. V was trimmed by 0 bases and J by 2 bases, leaving 14 bases between them. The CDR3 is made up of 16 amino acids. CDR3 bases: TGTGCCAGCAGCCAAGAAGAGGGTAGTGCGGCCTACGAGCAGTACTTC. It specifies CASSQEEGSAAYEQYF.